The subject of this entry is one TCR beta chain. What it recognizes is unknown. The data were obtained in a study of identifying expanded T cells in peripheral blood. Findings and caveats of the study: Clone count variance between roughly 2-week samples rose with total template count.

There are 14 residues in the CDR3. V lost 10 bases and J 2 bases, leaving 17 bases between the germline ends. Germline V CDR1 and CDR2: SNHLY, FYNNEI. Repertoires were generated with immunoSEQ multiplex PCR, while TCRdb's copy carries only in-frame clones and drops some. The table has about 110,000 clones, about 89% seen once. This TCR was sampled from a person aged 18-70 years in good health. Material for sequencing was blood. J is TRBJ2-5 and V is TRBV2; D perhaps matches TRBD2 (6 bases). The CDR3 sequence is CATRGVAVQETQYF. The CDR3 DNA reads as TGTGCCACGAGAGGGGTAGCGGTGCAAGAGACCCAGTACTTC.